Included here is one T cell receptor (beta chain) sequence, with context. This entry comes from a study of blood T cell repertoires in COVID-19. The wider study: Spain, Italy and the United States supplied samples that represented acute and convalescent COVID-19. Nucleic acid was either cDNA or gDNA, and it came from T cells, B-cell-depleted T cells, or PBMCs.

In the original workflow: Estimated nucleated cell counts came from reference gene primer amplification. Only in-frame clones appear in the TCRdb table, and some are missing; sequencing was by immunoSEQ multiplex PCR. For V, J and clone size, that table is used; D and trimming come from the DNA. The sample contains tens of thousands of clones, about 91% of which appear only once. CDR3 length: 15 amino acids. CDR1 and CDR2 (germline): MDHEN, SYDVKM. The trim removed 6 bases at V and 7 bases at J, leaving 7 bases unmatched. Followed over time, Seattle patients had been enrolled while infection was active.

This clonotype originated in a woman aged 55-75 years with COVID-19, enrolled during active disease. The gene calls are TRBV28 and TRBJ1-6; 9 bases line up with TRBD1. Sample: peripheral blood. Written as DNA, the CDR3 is TGTGCCAGCAGGACACAGGGGGCTGGGAATTCACCCCTCCACTTT. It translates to CASRTQGAGNSPLHF.